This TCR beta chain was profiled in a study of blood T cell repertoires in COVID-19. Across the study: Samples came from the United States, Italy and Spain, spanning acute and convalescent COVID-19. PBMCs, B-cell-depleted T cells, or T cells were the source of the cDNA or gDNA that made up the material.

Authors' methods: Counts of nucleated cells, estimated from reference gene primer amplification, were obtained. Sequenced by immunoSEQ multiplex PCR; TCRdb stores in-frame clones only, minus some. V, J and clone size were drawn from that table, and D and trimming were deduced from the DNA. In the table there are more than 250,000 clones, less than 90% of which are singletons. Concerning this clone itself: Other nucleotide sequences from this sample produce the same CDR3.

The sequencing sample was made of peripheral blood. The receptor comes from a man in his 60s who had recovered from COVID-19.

CDR3 DNA sequence: TGTGCCAGCAGCTTAACAGTAAACACTGAAGCTTTCTTT. Amino acids: CASSLTVNTEAFF. The gene calls are TRBV7-9 and TRBJ1-1, with D unresolved. Germline CDR1 SEHNR, CDR2 FQNEAQ (reference sequence). The CDR3 is 13 amino acids. The V gene lost 2 bases and the J gene lost 2 bases, with 6 bases spanning the gap.